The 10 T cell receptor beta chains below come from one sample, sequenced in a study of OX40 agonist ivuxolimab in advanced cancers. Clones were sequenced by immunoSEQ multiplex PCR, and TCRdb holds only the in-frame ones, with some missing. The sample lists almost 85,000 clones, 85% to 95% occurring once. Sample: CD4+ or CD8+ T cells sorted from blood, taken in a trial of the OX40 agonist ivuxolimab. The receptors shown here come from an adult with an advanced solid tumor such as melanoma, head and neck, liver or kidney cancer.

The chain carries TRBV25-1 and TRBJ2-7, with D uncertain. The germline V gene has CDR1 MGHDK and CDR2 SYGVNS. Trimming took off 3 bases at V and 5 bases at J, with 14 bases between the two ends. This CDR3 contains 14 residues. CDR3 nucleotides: TGTGCCAGCAGTGATACCGGCCGGTTGAACGAGCAGTACTTC. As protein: CASSDTGRLNEQYF.

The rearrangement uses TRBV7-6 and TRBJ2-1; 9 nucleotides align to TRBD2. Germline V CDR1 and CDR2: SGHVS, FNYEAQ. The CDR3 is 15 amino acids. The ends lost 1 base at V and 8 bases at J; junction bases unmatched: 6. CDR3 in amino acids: CASSLVSGSGDEQFF. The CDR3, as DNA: TGTGCCAGCAGCTTAGTTAGCGGGAGCGGTGATGAGCAGTTCTTC.

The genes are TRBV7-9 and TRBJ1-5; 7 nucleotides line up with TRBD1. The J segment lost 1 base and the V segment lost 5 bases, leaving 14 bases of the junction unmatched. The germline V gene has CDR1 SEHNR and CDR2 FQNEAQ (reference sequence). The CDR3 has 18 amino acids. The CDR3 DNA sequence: TGTGCCAGCAGCGTACTGTGGACAGGCAAAAAAAGCAATCAGCCCCAGCATTTT. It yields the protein CASSVLWTGKKSNQPQHF. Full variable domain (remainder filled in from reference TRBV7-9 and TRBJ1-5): DTGVSQNPRHKITKRGQNVTFRCDPISEHNRLYWYRQTLGQGPEFLTYFQNEAQLEKSRLLSDRFSAERPKGSFSTLEIQRTEQGDSAMYLCASSVLWTGKKSNQPQHFGDGTRLSIL.

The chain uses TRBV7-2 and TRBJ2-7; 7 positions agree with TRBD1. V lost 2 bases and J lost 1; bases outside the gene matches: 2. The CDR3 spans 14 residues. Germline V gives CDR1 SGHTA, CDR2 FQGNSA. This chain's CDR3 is CASSLPGQSYEQYF. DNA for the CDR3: TGTGCCAGCAGCTTACCGGGACAGTCCTACGAGCAGTACTTC.

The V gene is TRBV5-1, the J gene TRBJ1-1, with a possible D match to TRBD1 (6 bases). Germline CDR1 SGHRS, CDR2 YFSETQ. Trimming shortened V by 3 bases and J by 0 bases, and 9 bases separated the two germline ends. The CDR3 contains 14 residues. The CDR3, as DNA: TGCGCCAGCAGCTCGACAGGCATGAACACTGAAGCTTTCTTT. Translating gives CASSSTGMNTEAFF.

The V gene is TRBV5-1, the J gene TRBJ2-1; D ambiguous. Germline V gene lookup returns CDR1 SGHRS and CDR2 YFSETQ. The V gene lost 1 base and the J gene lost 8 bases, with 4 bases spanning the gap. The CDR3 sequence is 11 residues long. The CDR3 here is CASSLTHEQFF. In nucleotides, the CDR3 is TGCGCCAGCAGCTTGACCCATGAGCAGTTCTTC. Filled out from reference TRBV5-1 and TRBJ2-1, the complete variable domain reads KAGVTQTPRYLIKTRGQQVTLSCSPISGHRSVSWYQQTPGQGLQFLFEYFSETQRNKGNFPGRFSGRQFSNSRSEMNVSTLELGDSALYLCASSLTHEQFFGPGTRLTVL.

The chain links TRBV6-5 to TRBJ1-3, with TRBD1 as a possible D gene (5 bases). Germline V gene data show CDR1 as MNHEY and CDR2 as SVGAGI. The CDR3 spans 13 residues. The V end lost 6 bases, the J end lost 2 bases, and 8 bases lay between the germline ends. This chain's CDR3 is CASSKTAGNTIYF. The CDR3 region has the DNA TGTGCCAGCAGCAAGACAGCTGGAAACACCATATATTTT.

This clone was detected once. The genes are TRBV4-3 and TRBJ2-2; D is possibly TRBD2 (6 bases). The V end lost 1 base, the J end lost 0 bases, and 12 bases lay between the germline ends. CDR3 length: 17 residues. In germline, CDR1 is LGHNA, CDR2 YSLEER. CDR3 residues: CASSQGLGFANTGELFF. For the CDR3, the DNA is TGCGCCAGCAGCCAAGGACTAGGGTTCGCGAACACCGGGGAGCTGTTTTTT.

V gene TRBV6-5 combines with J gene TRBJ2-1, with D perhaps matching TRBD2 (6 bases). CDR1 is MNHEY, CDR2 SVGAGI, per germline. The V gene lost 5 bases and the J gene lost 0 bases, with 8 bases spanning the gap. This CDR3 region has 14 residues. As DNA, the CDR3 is TGTGCCAGCAGTGAGACTAGCTCCTACAATGAGCAGTTCTTC. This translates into CASSETSSYNEQFF.

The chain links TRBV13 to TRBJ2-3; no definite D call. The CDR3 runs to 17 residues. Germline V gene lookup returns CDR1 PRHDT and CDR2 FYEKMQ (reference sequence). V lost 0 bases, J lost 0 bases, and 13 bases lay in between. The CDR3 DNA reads TGTGCCAGCAGCTTAGGCCAAAGGGTCTCTAGCACAGATACGCAGTATTTT. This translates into CASSLGQRVSSTDTQYF.